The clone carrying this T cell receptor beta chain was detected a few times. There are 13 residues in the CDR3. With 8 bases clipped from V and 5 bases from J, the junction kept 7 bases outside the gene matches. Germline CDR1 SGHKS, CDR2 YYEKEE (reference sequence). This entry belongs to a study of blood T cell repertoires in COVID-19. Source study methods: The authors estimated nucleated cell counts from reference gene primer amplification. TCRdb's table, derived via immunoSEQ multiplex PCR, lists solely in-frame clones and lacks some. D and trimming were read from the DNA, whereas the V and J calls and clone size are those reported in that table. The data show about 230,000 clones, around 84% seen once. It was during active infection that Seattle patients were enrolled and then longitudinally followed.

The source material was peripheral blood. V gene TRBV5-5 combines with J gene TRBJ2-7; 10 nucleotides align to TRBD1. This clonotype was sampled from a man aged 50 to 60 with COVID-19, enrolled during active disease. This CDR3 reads CASSGQGIHEQYF. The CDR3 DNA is TGTGCCAGTTCGGGACAGGGGATCCACGAGCAGTACTTC.